The 6 T cell receptor beta chains below come from one sample, sequenced in a study of blood T cell repertoires in COVID-19 (TCRdb year 2020). Libraries came from the immunoSEQ multiplex PCR assay. Drawn from immuneACCESS, this table holds only the in-frame rearrangements with V and J called that TCRdb kept. Clones are partly lost; checked studies trace under half to an unresolved V gene and leave the rest unexplained. For this sample there are around 220,000 clones; roughly 84% appear just once. The ten largest clones take up 5.5% to 7.5% of the sample. Sequenced: PBMCs or T cells enriched from blood (not recorded which). The receptors were sampled from a woman in her thirties or forties who had recovered from COVID-19.

The chain is built from TRBV11-3 and TRBJ1-3; D might be TRBD1 (5 bases). This CDR3 region has 13 residues. Germline lookup yields CDR1 SGHNT and CDR2 YENEEA. V lost 5 bases to trimming and J lost 4 bases, with 9 bases between them. The CDR3 DNA sequence: TGTGCCAGCAGCCGACAGATCGGAAACACCATATATTTT. Translation gives CASSRQIGNTIYF.

V usage is TRBV14 and J usage is TRBJ1-1, with 9 bases aligning to TRBD1. Losses at the gene ends were 4 bases for V and 4 bases for J; bases not matched to a gene: 7. The CDR3 is 15 residues long. Germline CDR1 is SGHDN and CDR2 is FVKESK. DNA for the CDR3: TGTGCCAGCAGCCTATCACAGGGGGCTGCCACTGAAGCTTTCTTT. The encoded protein is CASSLSQGAATEAFF.

The genes are TRBV4-2 and TRBJ1-4; the D gene is possibly TRBD1 (5 bases). Germline values: CDR1 LGHNA, CDR2 YNFKEQ. Trimming pared 1 base from V and 4 bases from J, leaving 10 bases between. The CDR3 consists of 15 residues. The CDR3, as DNA: TGTGCCAGCAGCCAAGTAGCAGGGCTTAATGAAAAACTGTTTTTT. Encoded protein: CASSQVAGLNEKLFF.

The chain combines TRBV10-3 with TRBJ1-2; 7 bases map to TRBD1. In germline, CDR1 is ENHRY, CDR2 SYGVKD. The CDR3 runs 12 residues. V shed 7 bases, J shed 4 bases, and the junction held 3 bases outside the gene matches. CDR3 region: CAITGDSYGYTF. CDR3 coding DNA: TGTGCCATCACAGGGGACAGCTATGGCTACACCTTC.

The chain carries TRBV9 and TRBJ2-1; D is uncertain. The CDR3 extends over 13 amino acids. Trimming took off 4 bases at V and 6 bases at J, with 11 bases between the two ends. From germline, CDR1 is SGDLS and CDR2 YYNGEE. The chain's CDR3 is CASSIKQFNEQFF. The CDR3 bases are TGTGCCAGCAGCATTAAACAGTTCAATGAGCAGTTCTTC.

The gene calls are TRBV5-6 and TRBJ1-1; tentatively, D is TRBD1 (5 bases). This CDR3 spans 16 amino acids. Trimming left V 6 bases short and J 4 bases short, with 22 bases between. CDR1 is SGHDT, CDR2 YYEEEE, per germline. The CDR3 loop reads CASTRLGGGVGTEAFF. For the CDR3, the DNA is TGTGCCAGCACCCGCCTCGGCGGGGGTGTAGGCACTGAAGCTTTCTTT.